Shown below are 12 T cell receptor beta chains from a single sample sequenced in a study of shared clonotypes between healthy human individuals. Clones were sequenced by immunoSEQ multiplex PCR, and TCRdb holds only the in-frame ones, with some missing. The sample shows fewer than 1.6 million clones, roughly 98.5% of them seen only once. Specimen: naive CD4+ T cells sorted from blood. Subset defined: CD45RA+ positively selected. These receptors came from a man aged 25-45 years in good health.

Notes on this clone: At the DNA level, this CDR3 is encoded by other sequences in the same sample as well. The chain recombines TRBV10-1 with TRBJ2-1, with 10 bases identical to TRBD1. V shed 8 bases and J 8 bases; nucleotides not matched to a gene: 12. CDR1 WNHNN and CDR2 SYGVQD come from the germline V gene (reference sequence). The CDR3 has 15 amino acids. DNA for the CDR3: TGCGCCAGCTCCACAGGGACAGGGGCCCTCCATGAGCAGTTCTTC. Its protein product is CASSTGTGALHEQFF.

CDR3 DNA: TGTGCCAGCAGCGTAGATGTCGCGGGAGGGCCCCTAAATGAGCAGTTCTTC. This gives the protein CASSVDVAGGPLNEQFF. V usage is TRBV9 and J usage is TRBJ2-1; 9 bases agree with TRBD2. Trimming cost V 0 bases and J 7 bases; bases outside gene matches: 11. CDR1 is SGDLS and CDR2 is YYNGEE in the germline V gene. This CDR3 is built from 17 residues.

The chain is built from TRBV7-7 and TRBJ2-5; no clear D. CDR1 and CDR2 from the germline V gene are SSHAT and FNYEAQ (reference sequence). The CDR3 is 16 residues long. Trimming shortened V by 5 bases and J by 1 base, and 17 bases separated the two germline ends. CDR3 nucleotide sequence: TGTGCCAGCAGCAAGGACCCCAATGGTGGCCAAGAGACCCAGTACTTC. It translates to CASSKDPNGGQETQYF.

In its sample, this clone was seen once. J is TRBJ2-2 and V is TRBV7-2; D gene unclear. CDR3 length: 14 amino acids. V lost 3 bases and J lost 6, with 11 bases in between. Germline loops: CDR1 SGHTA, CDR2 FQGNSA. In DNA, the CDR3 is TGTGCCAGCAGCTTTCGGAGAGAGGCCGGGGAGCTGTTTTTT. Protein product: CASSFRREAGELFF.

The chain is built from TRBV27 and TRBJ2-7, with D tentatively TRBD1 (6 bases). This CDR3 has 14 amino acids. Trimming took off 5 bases at V and 0 bases at J, with 11 bases between the two ends. Germline V gene sequence: CDR1 MNHEY, CDR2 SMNVEV (reference sequence). The CDR3 here is CASSTRDTSYEQYF. In DNA form, the CDR3 reads TGTGCCAGCAGTACTCGGGACACCTCCTACGAGCAGTACTTC.

This chain connects TRBV11-3 to TRBJ2-2; D gene uncertain. This CDR3 contains 12 residues. Trimming took off 6 bases at V and 4 bases at J, with 6 bases between the two ends. Germline V lookup: CDR1 SGHNT, CDR2 YENEEA. The CDR3 nucleotides read TGTGCCAGCAGTCGTATCACCGGGGAGCTGTTTTTT. Residues: CASSRITGELFF.

This chain uses TRBV5-1 with TRBJ2-3, with D maybe TRBD2 (5 bases). This CDR3 region has 14 residues. From germline, CDR1 is SGHRS and CDR2 YFSETQ. V was trimmed by 7 bases and J by 6 bases, leaving 18 bases between them. CDR3 region: CASAVDSTRDTQYF. CDR3 DNA sequence: TGCGCCAGCGCAGTGGACTCTACGCGTGATACGCAGTATTTT.

This chain links TRBV29-1 with TRBJ2-1; the match to TRBD2 covers 10 bases. Trimming cost V 1 base and J 8 bases; bases outside gene matches: 5. The CDR3 has 14 amino acids. Per the germline V gene, CDR1 is SQVTM and CDR2 is ANQGSEA. CDR3 in amino acids: CSVEVSGRFYEQFF. In DNA form, the CDR3 reads TGCAGCGTTGAAGTTAGCGGGAGGTTCTATGAGCAGTTCTTC.

V and J are TRBV10-3 and TRBJ1-4; D is ambiguous. Trimming removed 3 bases at V and 7 bases at J, with 12 bases between. The germline V gene has CDR1 ENHRY and CDR2 SYGVKD. This CDR3 comprises 14 residues. CDR3 bases: TGTGCCATCAGTGAAGGCTCTATTAGTGAAAAACTGTTTTTT. This sequence encodes CAISEGSISEKLFF.

The rearrangement joins TRBV9 to TRBJ2-3, with D possibly being TRBD1 or TRBD2 (5 bases each). Germline V gene sequence: CDR1 SGDLS, CDR2 YYNGEE. V lost 3 bases and J 9 bases, leaving 11 bases between the germline ends. CDR3 length equals 12 residues. For the CDR3, the DNA is TGTGCCAGCAGCGGGGATGGGGACACGCAGTATTTT. This gives the protein CASSGDGDTQYF.

This chain links TRBV4-1 with TRBJ2-1, with D possibly TRBD2 on 6 matching bases. Germline CDR1 reads MGHRA; CDR2 reads YSYEKL. This CDR3 spans 17 amino acids. V lost 0 bases and J lost 3, with 15 bases in between. CDR3 amino acids: CASSQESPGAFYNEQFF. DNA for the CDR3: TGCGCCAGCAGCCAAGAGTCCCCGGGAGCATTCTACAATGAGCAGTTCTTC.

The chain joins TRBV5-4 to TRBJ2-3; TRBD1 matches at 8 bases. V lost 1 base and J lost 2; bases outside the gene matches: 3. CDR1 is SGHNT and CDR2 is YYREEE in the germline V gene (reference sequence). This CDR3 is built from 15 residues. CDR3 nucleotide sequence: TGTGCCAGCAGCTTGTTGACAGGGGACACAGATACGCAGTATTTT. Translating it yields CASSLLTGDTDTQYF.